This T cell receptor beta chain was documented in a study of T cell responses to AZD1222 COVID-19 vaccine. Broader study findings: Vaccine-associated CD4 TCRs spanned spike, dominant at 160-218 and 743-854.

For this clone: Its antigen is not known.

TCRdb's table, derived via immunoSEQ multiplex PCR, lists solely in-frame clones and lacks some. The table shows around 140,000 clones, with approximately 85% occurring only once. The receptor's source is an adult who received the MenACWY meningococcal vaccine as a control. The specimen was peripheral blood, collected 28 days after the second dose of the MenACWY control vaccine.

The CDR3 nucleotides are TGTGCCAGCAGCCAAAAAGAGACAGGGGGCAACTATGGCTACACCTTC. This translates into CASSQKETGGNYGYTF. V usage is TRBV5-8 and J usage is TRBJ1-2; 10 bases match TRBD1. Trimming took 4 bases from V and 2 from J; bases not matched to a gene: 8. CDR3 length equals 16 residues. The germline CDR1 and CDR2 sequences are SGHTS and YDEGEE. Full variable domain (outside the CDR3, taken from reference TRBV5-8 and TRBJ1-2): EAGVTQSPTHLIKTRGQQATLRCSPISGHTSVYWYQQALGLGLQFLLWYDEGEERNRGNFPPRFSGRQFPNYSSELNVNALELEDSALYLCASSQKETGGNYGYTFGSGTRLTVV.